A single sample is the source of the 10 T cell receptor beta chains below, sequenced in a study of cytomegalovirus exposure and HLA in healthy donors. The PCR had 60 Vbeta and 13 Jbeta primers. Generated by immunoSEQ multiplex PCR, the TCRdb table keeps only in-frame clones and is missing some. Here the sample spans roughly 290,000 clones, around nine tenths being singletons. The sample taken for sequencing was PBMCs. Every receptor here comes from a young woman in good health and CMV-seronegative.

The rearrangement joins TRBV6-1 to TRBJ2-5; D is ambiguous. Germline V lookup: CDR1 MNHNS, CDR2 SASEGT. V lost 2 bases and J lost 7, with 14 bases in between. This CDR3 has 14 amino acids. The CDR3 nucleotides read TGTGCCAGCAGTGAACCCCCTAATTTGTGGACCCAGTACTTC. Translated, it gives CASSEPPNLWTQYF.

The J gene is TRBJ2-7, the V gene TRBV5-1, with 8 bases aligning to TRBD2. Germline V gene lookup returns CDR1 SGHRS and CDR2 YFSETQ. The CDR3 covers 14 residues. The junction had 4 bases not matched to a gene; V was cut back by 1 base and J by 4 bases. The CDR3 DNA is TGCGCCAGCAGCTTGACTAGCGGACTGTACGAGCAGTACTTC. Residues: CASSLTSGLYEQYF.

This chain uses TRBV5-1 with TRBJ2-1; 11 bases map to TRBD2. The CDR3 spans 14 residues. Germline V lookup: CDR1 SGHRS, CDR2 YFSETQ. With 7 bases clipped from V and 7 bases from J, the junction kept 7 bases outside the gene matches. The CDR3 coding sequence is TGCGCCAGCGGATCTAGCGGGGGGTTAAATGAGCAGTTCTTC. Protein sequence: CASGSSGGLNEQFF. Full variable domain (missing parts from reference TRBV5-1 and TRBJ2-1): KAGVTQTPRYLIKTRGQQVTLSCSPISGHRSVSWYQQTPGQGLQFLFEYFSETQRNKGNFPGRFSGRQFSNSRSEMNVSTLELGDSALYLCASGSSGGLNEQFFGPGTRLTVL.

This sequence joins TRBV27 and TRBJ2-3; the D is unclear. Trimming shortened V by 8 bases and J by 5 bases, and 8 bases separated the two germline ends. Germline V gene lookup returns CDR1 MNHEY and CDR2 SMNVEV (reference sequence). The CDR3 has 11 amino acids. The CDR3 sequence: CASGRVDTQYF. The CDR3 DNA reads as TGTGCCAGCGGCCGGGTAGATACGCAGTATTTT.

The V gene is TRBV21-1, the J gene TRBJ2-5; the tabulated D call, TRBD1, remains unverified against the DNA. TRBV21-1 is marked as a pseudogene. This CDR3 has 16 amino acids. The DNA for the CDR3 is TGTGCCAGCAGCAAAGGTATTACAGGGGGTCGCGAGACCCAGTACTTC. Translated, it gives CASSKGITGGRETQYF.

The V call is TRBV21-1, the J call TRBJ2-7; the listed D gene, TRBD1, was not tested against the DNA. TRBV21-1 is a documented pseudogene. The CDR3 covers 9 residues. The CDR3 sequence: CASRTGPYF. CDR3 sequence (DNA): TGTGCCAGCAGGACAGGGCCGTACTTC.

V usage is TRBV6-5 and J usage is TRBJ1-2, with TRBD1 matching 9 bases. This CDR3 is 15 amino acids long. Germline trimming cut 0 bases from V and 7 bases from J; bases unmatched to any gene: 6. The germline V gene encodes CDR1 MNHEY and CDR2 SVGAGI. CDR3: CASSYSTGQGAGYTF. Here the CDR3 DNA reads TGTGCCAGCAGTTACTCGACGGGACAGGGCGCTGGCTACACCTTC.

The gene calls are TRBV18 and TRBJ1-5; D gene unclear. V was trimmed by 6 bases and J by 0 bases, leaving 9 bases between them. Germline CDR1 KGHSH, CDR2 LQKENI. The CDR3 contains 14 residues. For the CDR3, the DNA is TGTGCCAGCTCCCGGGGAGTTAGCAATCAGCCCCAGCATTTT. Translation gives CASSRGVSNQPQHF.

The J gene is TRBJ2-7, the V gene TRBV7-9; D is unresolved. Looked up from germline, CDR1 is SEHNR and CDR2 is FQNEAQ (reference sequence). The V end was cut by 0 bases, the J end by 2 bases, with 8 bases between. This CDR3 region has 14 residues. The CDR3: CASSLAELAYEQYF. The CDR3 DNA is TGTGCCAGCAGCTTAGCGGAGTTGGCCTACGAGCAGTACTTC.

This clone showed up just once. V is TRBV5-1 and J is TRBJ1-2; D unresolved. The CDR3 runs 15 residues. V was trimmed by 4 bases and J by 2 bases, leaving 15 bases between them. CDR1 SGHRS and CDR2 YFSETQ come from the germline V gene. As DNA, the CDR3 is TGCGCCAGCAGCACCGAGAGTCCACCAAACTATGGCTACACCTTC. It encodes CASSTESPPNYGYTF.